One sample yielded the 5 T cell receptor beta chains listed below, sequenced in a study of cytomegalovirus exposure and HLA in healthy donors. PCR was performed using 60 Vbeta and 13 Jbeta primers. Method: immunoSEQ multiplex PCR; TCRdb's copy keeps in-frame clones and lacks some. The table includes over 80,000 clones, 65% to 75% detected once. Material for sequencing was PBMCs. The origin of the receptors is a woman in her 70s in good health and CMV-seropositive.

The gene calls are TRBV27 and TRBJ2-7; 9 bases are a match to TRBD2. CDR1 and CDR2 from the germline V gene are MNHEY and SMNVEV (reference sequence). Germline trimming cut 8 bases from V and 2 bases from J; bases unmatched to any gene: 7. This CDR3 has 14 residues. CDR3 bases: TGTGCCAGCGGAAATAGCGGGGGACCCTACGAGCAGTACTTC. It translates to CASGNSGGPYEQYF.

CDR3 amino acids: CASSPLPTGAGNTIYF. Written as DNA, the CDR3 is TGTGCCAGCTCACCCCTCCCGACAGGGGCTGGAAACACCATATATTTT. V is TRBV18 and J is TRBJ1-3; 8 bases match TRBD1. CDR1 is KGHSH, CDR2 LQKENI, per germline. Unmatched junction bases numbered 6, after V lost 3 bases and J lost 2 bases. The CDR3 sequence is 16 residues long. The complete variable domain, with remaining parts taken from reference TRBV18 and TRBJ1-3, reads NAGVMQNPRHLVRRRGQEARLRCSPMKGHSHVYWYRQLPEEGLKFMVYLQKENIIDESGMPKERFSAEFPKEGPSILRIQQVVRGDSAAYFCASSPLPTGAGNTIYFGEGSWLTVV.

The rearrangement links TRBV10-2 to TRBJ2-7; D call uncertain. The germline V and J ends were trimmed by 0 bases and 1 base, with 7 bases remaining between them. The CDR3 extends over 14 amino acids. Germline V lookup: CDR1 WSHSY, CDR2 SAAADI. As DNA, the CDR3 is TGCGCCAGCAGTGAGTCTCAGGTTTCCTACGAGCAGTACTTC. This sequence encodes CASSESQVSYEQYF.

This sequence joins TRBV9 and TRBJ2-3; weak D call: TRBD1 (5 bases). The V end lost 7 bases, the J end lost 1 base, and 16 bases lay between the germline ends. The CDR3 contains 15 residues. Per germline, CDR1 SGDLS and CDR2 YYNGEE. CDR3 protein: CASSTFSRGTDTQYF. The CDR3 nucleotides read TGTGCCAGCTCTACATTCAGCAGGGGCACAGATACGCAGTATTTT.

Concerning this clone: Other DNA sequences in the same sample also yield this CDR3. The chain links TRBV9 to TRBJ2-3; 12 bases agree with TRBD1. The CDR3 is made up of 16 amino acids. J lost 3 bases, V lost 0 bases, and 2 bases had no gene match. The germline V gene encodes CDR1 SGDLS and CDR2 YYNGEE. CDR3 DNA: TGTGCCAGCAGCGTAGTGGGACAGGGGGCTACAGATACGCAGTATTTT. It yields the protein CASSVVGQGATDTQYF.